The subject of this entry is one T cell receptor beta chain. No antigen is known for it. The sample originates from a study of OX40 agonist ivuxolimab in advanced cancers. Study observations and caveats: In general, CD8+ T cells held more expanded clones than CD4+ did, on average.

The CDR3 is 16 amino acids. Germline CDR1 MDHEN, CDR2 SYDVKM. The ends were cut back, 1 base at V and 3 bases at J, with 10 bases in the middle. TCRdb's table, derived via immunoSEQ multiplex PCR, lists solely in-frame clones and lacks some. Here the sample spans 50,000 to 60,000 clones, 79% being singletons. Sequenced here: CD4+ or CD8+ T cells sorted from blood, sampled in a trial of the OX40 agonist ivuxolimab. V is TRBV28 and J is TRBJ2-6; a possible D gene is TRBD2 (5 bases). The receptor was isolated from an adult with an advanced solid tumor such as melanoma, head and neck, liver or kidney cancer. The CDR3 DNA follows: TGTGCCAGCAGTTTATTAGGGAGACGTGGGGCCAACGTCCTGACTTTC. This gives the protein CASSLLGRRGANVLTF.